These T cell receptor beta chains were read from a single sample in a study of cytotoxic CD8 clonotypes in ibrutinib-treated CLL. Clones were sequenced by immunoSEQ multiplex PCR, and TCRdb holds only the in-frame ones, with some missing. The table has approximately 210,000 clones, around three quarters seen once. This material consisted of PBMCs, taken after 24 months of ibrutinib treatment. The receptors were sampled from a human donor with chronic lymphocytic leukemia. The CDR3 runs from the conserved cysteine through the conserved F or W. Each record gives: V gene, D gene, J gene, clone size, CDR3 protein, CDR3 DNA. The D gene is left open where the match is weak. The size of a clone is reported for some rows only, either as once, few or many, or as a class for expanded clones.

v_gene: TRBV5-6
d_gene: .
j_gene: TRBJ1-5
abundance: .
CDR3aa: CASSRTHQPQHF
CDR3nt: TGTGCCAGCAGCAGGACCCATCAGCCCCAGCATTTT

v_gene: TRBV15
d_gene: .
j_gene: TRBJ1-5
abundance: few
CDR3aa: CATSWGVEQPQHF
CDR3nt: TGTGCCACCAGCTGGGGAGTAGAGCAGCCCCAGCATTTT

v_gene: TRBV5-4
d_gene: TRBD1
j_gene: TRBJ1-1
abundance: few
CDR3aa: CASSRPGTGGNTEAFF
CDR3nt: TGTGCCAGCAGCCGTCCCGGGACAGGGGGGAACACTGAAGCTTTCTTT

v_gene: TRBV7-6
d_gene: .
j_gene: TRBJ2-7
abundance: .
CDR3aa: CASSRWGAEQYF
CDR3nt: TGTGCCAGCAGCCGATGGGGGGCCGAGCAGTACTTC

v_gene: TRBV5-1
d_gene: .
j_gene: TRBJ1-2
abundance: .
CDR3aa: CASSLAGYYGYTF
CDR3nt: TGCGCCAGCAGCTTGGCCGGGTACTATGGCTACACCTTC

v_gene: TRBV7-6
d_gene: TRBD2
j_gene: TRBJ2-7
abundance: once
CDR3aa: CASSPGLGSGYEQYF
CDR3nt: TGTGCCAGCAGCCCAGGACTAGGATCGGGCTACGAGCAGTACTTC

v_gene: TRBV6-1
d_gene: TRBD2
j_gene: TRBJ2-3
abundance: few
CDR3aa: CASSEVSGSLTDTQYF
CDR3nt: TGTGCCAGCAGTGAAGTAAGCGGGAGTCTAACAGATACGCAGTATTTT

v_gene: TRBV30
d_gene: .
j_gene: TRBJ1-1
abundance: .
CDR3aa: CASSPGQNTEAFF
CDR3nt: TGTGCTTCGAGTCCGGGACAGAACACTGAAGCTTTCTTT

v_gene: TRBV7-2
d_gene: TRBD1
j_gene: TRBJ2-2
abundance: .
CDR3aa: CASSLVTGRGTGELFF
CDR3nt: TGTGCCAGCAGTTTAGTGACAGGGCGAGGCACCGGGGAGCTGTTTTTT

v_gene: TRBV5-1
d_gene: .
j_gene: TRBJ2-7
abundance: .
CDR3aa: CASSLARGGLTYEQYF
CDR3nt: TGCGCCAGCAGCTTGGCCAGAGGAGGCCTAACCTACGAGCAGTACTTC